The present TCR beta chain was sequenced within a study of cytomegalovirus exposure and HLA in healthy donors. About the study: Previous work identified 95 million to 140 million unique TCR beta sequences from around 170 million T cells. Early released data had around 79 million unique TCRs, all coming from HLA-typed donors. General observations from the study: A later analysis linked a missense variant in DCLRE1C to the trimming of TCR beta V and J genes. The study put around 180 TCR beta chains on its list as cytomegalovirus-associated.

Note on this clone: The antigen is not known.

The PCR had 60 Vbeta and 13 Jbeta primers. Libraries were prepared by immunoSEQ multiplex PCR; TCRdb keeps only in-frame clonotypes and omits some of them. Of some 110,000 clones listed, about 70% are singletons. J was trimmed by 2 bases and V by 1 base; bases with no gene match: 5. The CDR3 extends over 16 amino acids. Per germline, CDR1 SGHAT and CDR2 FQNNGV. This clonotype was obtained from a man under 40 in good health and CMV-seropositive. Sequencing input: PBMCs. The chain has TRBV11-2 and TRBJ2-1, with 7 bases that match TRBD1. The CDR3 nucleotides read TGTGCCAGCAGCTTAGGGGCAGGGGGAACCTACAATGAGCAGTTCTTC. It encodes CASSLGAGGTYNEQFF.